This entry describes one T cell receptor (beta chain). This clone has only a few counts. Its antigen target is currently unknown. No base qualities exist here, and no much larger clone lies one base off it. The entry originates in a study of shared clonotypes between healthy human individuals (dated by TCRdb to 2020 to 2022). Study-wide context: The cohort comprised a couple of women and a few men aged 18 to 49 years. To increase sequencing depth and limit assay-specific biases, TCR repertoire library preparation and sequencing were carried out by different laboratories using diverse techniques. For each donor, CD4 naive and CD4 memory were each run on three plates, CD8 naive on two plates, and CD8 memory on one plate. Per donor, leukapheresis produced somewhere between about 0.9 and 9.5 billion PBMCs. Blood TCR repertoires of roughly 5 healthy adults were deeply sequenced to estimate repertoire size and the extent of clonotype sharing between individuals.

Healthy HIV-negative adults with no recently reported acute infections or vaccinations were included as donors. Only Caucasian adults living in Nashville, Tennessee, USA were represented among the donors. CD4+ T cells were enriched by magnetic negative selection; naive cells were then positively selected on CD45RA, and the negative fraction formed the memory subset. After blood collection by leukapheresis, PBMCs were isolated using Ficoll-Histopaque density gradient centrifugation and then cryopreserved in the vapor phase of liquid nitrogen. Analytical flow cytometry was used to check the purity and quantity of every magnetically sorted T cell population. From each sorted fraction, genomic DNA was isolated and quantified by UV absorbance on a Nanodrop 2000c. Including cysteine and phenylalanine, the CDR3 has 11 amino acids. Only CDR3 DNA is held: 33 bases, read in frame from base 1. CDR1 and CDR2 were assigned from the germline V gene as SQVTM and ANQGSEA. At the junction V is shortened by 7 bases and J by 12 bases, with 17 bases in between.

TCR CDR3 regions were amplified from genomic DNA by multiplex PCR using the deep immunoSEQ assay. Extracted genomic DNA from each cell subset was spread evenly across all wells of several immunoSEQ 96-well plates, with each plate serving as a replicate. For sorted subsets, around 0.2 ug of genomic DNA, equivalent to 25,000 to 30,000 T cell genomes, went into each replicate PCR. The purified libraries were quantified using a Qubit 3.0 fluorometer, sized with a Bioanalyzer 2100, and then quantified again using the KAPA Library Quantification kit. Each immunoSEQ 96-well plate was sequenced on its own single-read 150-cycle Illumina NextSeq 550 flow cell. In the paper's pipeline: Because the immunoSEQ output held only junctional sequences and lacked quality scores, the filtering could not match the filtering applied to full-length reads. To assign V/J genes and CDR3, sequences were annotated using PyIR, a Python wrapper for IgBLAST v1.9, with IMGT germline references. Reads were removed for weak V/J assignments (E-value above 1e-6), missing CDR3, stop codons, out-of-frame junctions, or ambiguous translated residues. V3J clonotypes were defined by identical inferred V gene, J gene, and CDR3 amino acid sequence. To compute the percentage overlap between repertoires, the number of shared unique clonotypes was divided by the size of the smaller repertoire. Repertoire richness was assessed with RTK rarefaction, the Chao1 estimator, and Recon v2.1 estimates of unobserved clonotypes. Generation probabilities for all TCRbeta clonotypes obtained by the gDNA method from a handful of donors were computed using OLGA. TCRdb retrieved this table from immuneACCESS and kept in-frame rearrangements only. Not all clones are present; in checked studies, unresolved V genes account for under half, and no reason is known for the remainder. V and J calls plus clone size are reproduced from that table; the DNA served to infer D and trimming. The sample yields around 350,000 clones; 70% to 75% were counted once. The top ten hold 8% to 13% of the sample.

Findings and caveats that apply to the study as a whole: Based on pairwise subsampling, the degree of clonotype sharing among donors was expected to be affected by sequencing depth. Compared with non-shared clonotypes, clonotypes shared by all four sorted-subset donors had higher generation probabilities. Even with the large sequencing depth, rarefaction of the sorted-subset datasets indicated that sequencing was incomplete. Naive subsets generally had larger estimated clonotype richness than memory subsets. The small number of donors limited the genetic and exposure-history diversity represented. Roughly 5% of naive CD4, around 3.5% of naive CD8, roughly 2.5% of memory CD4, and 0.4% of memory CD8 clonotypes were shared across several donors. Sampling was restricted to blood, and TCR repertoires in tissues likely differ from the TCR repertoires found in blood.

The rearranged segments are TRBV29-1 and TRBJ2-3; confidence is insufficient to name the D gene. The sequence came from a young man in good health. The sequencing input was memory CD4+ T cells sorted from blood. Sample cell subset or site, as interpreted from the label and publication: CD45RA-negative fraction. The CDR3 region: CSARTRVHQYF. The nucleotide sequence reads TGCAGCGCACGTACAAGGGTTCACCAGTATTTT.